The rows below give T cell receptor beta chains drawn from one sample of a study of blood T cell repertoires in COVID-19. Assay: immunoSEQ multiplex PCR; the TCRdb copy retains only in-frame clones and omits some. The table has hundreds of thousands of clones, 70% to 90% seen once; the top ten hold roughly 7.8%. The sequenced sample was peripheral blood. Receptors originate from a human donor in a cohort sampled during active COVID-19. Both conserved end residues are part of each CDR3. D genes are given only for firm matches. Expanded clones get a size class; other rows say once, few or many, or leave the size out.

NA	TRBV6-5	TRBJ2-3	NA	TGTGCCAGCAAGTCAGGGGGGCTAGTGACAGATACGCAGTATTTT	CASKSGGLVTDTQYF
NA	TRBV4-1	TRBJ2-3	TRBD2	TGCGCCAGCAGCCGAGGACCCGGGACTAGCCACTGGGGGGATACGCAGTATTTT	CASSRGPGTSHWGDTQYF
once	TRBV5-5	TRBJ2-7	TRBD1	TGTGCCAGCAGCAACGCCGGGACAGGGACGGCCTACGAGCAGTACTTC	CASSNAGTGTAYEQYF
once	TRBV7-8	TRBJ1-1	NA	TGTGCCAGCAGCTTATTCCTCCAGGGGCCGGACACTGAAGCTTTCTTT	CASSLFLQGPDTEAFF
once	TRBV6-5	TRBJ1-1	NA	TGTGCCAGCAGGGAGACAGGAGGTTACACTGAAGCTTTCTTT	CASRETGGYTEAFF
once	TRBV9	TRBJ2-5	TRBD2	TGTGCCAGCAGCTCAACACCGGGACTAGCTGGGACCCAGTACTTC	CASSSTPGLAGTQYF
NA	TRBV7-3	TRBJ2-2	TRBD2	TGTGCCAGCAGCCCTCAACTAGCGAGTACGGCCGGGGAGCTGTTTTTT	CASSPQLASTAGELFF
NA	TRBV7-9	TRBJ2-3	TRBD1	TGTGCCAGCAGCTTAGCAGGGACAGGGGAGGCAGATACGCAGTATTTT	CASSLAGTGEADTQYF
NA	TRBV21-1	TRBJ1-2	NA	TGTGCCAGCAGCAAGAACCAGGGGACCTATGGCTACACCTTC	CASSKNQGTYGYTF
NA	TRBV5-1	TRBJ1-5	NA	TGCGCCAGCAGCTACCATGGGGGGGGACAGCCCCAGCATTTT	CASSYHGGGQPQHF
NA	TRBV11-2	TRBJ2-7	NA	TGTGCCAGCAGCCTCGGGGACTCCTCCTACGAGCAGTACTTC	CASSLGDSSYEQYF
NA	TRBV6-5	TRBJ2-7	TRBD1	TGTGCCAGCAGCCTCCGGGACAGAGCCTCCTACGAGCAGTACTTC	CASSLRDRASYEQYF
NA	TRBV7-3	TRBJ2-3	NA	TGTGCCAGCAGCTTCGGGGTCACAGATACGCAGTATTTT	CASSFGVTDTQYF
NA	TRBV6-4	TRBJ2-1	TRBD2	TGTGCCAGCAGTGAGTTGACTAGCACACTACAGTTCTTC	CASSELTSTLQFF
NA	TRBV6-5	TRBJ1-1	TRBD1	TGTGCCAGCAGTTACTTGACAGGGGGCACTGAAGCTTTCTTT	CASSYLTGGTEAFF
NA	TRBV5-6	TRBJ2-1	NA	TGTGCCAGCAGCCCGGACACCTACAATGAGCAGTTCTTC	CASSPDTYNEQFF
NA	TRBV6-5	TRBJ1-2	NA	TGTGCCAGCAGTATTCAGGGGTTCTATGGCTACACCTTC	CASSIQGFYGYTF
NA	TRBV7-9	TRBJ1-6	NA	TGTGCCAGCAGCAACAGGGTGGGTGAAGGGTCACCCCTCCACTTT	CASSNRVGEGSPLHF
NA	TRBV5-1	TRBJ1-1	NA	TGCGCCAGCAGCCCACGGGGGAACACTGAAGCTTTCTTT	CASSPRGNTEAFF
once	TRBV29-1	TRBJ2-7	NA	TGCAGCGCTGCGCGGGGAGTAGACGCTCGAGGACCTTTGCGAGAGCAGTACTTC	CSAARGVDARGPLREQYF
NA	TRBV5-4	TRBJ1-1	TRBD1	TGTGCCAGCAGCTTGCCGGGACAGCTGAACACTGAAGCTTTCTTT	CASSLPGQLNTEAFF
NA	TRBV6-1	TRBJ2-7	NA	TGTGCCAGCAGTGCCACAGGCAGGGGAAGGTTGTACGAGCAGTACTTC	CASSATGRGRLYEQYF
NA	TRBV4-1	TRBJ1-2	NA	TGCGCCAGCAGCCAAGAGGGCAGTTTCGTAGGCTACACCTTC	CASSQEGSFVGYTF
once	TRBV10-2	TRBJ1-5	NA	TGCGCCAGCTTTTCGGGGTTCGGTCAGCCCCAGCATTTT	CASFSGFGQPQHF
NA	TRBV2	TRBJ1-1	NA	TGTGCCAGCAGTGTAACAATTCGCGCTTTCTTT	CASSVTIRAFF
NA	TRBV2	TRBJ2-3	NA	TGTGCCAGCAGTGATAAAGGGGGTCAGGGAGTGAGCACAGATACGCAGTATTTT	CASSDKGGQGVSTDTQYF
NA	TRBV7-2	TRBJ1-2	NA	TGTGCCAGCCGACAGCTCTACTATGGCTACACCTTC	CASRQLYYGYTF
NA	TRBV27	TRBJ1-2	TRBD1	TGTGCCAGCAGGGGTGACAGGGGGTTTGGCTACACCTTC	CASRGDRGFGYTF
once	TRBV12-3/TRBV12-4	TRBJ1-5	NA	TGTGCCAGCGGGGGGGTTCAGCCCCAGCATTTT	CASGGVQPQHF
NA	TRBV6-5	TRBJ2-1	NA	TGTGCCAGCAGCTACGGTGGAGGGAAGAATGAGCAGTTCTTC	CASSYGGGKNEQFF
NA	TRBV6-1	TRBJ2-1	NA	TGTGCCAGCAGTGAAGATGGGGGCGGTGAGCAGTTCTTC	CASSEDGGGEQFF
NA	TRBV6-4	TRBJ1-3	NA	TGTGCCAGCAGTGACCTTGGCCACCGGGTATCTGGAAACACCATATATTTT	CASSDLGHRVSGNTIYF
NA	TRBV30	TRBJ1-1	TRBD1	TGTGCCTGGAGTGGGGACAGTCTCTCAGAAGCTTTCTTT	CAWSGDSLSEAFF
NA	TRBV7-9	TRBJ2-7	TRBD2	TGTGCCAGCAGCCTCAGCGGGGTTTTAGGCGAGCAGTACTTC	CASSLSGVLGEQYF
once	TRBV6-5	TRBJ2-7	TRBD1	TGTGCCAGCAGACCAGGACAGGGGGCGTACGAGCAGTACTTC	CASRPGQGAYEQYF
NA	TRBV7-3	TRBJ1-2	NA	TGTGCCAGCGCGGGGGATGGGGGTTATGGCTACACCTTC	CASAGDGGYGYTF
NA	TRBV5-4	TRBJ1-2	TRBD1	TGTGCCAGCAGCTTGTCCCGGGACAGGACAGTAAGGGGCTACACCTTC	CASSLSRDRTVRGYTF
NA	TRBV3-1/TRBV3-2	TRBJ1-3	NA	TGTGCCAGCAGCGCAGGGATCTCGAACACCATATATTTT	CASSAGISNTIYF
NA	TRBV9	TRBJ2-4	NA	TGTGCCAGCAGCGTAGTCCCTAACTTGGGCGCCAAAAACATTCAGTACTTC	CASSVVPNLGAKNIQYF